This TCR beta chain was captured in a study of human T cells and chemical hapten exposure. This clonotype was detected many times. Time point defined: patch test 3, about 24 weeks after DPC sensitization. Treatment denoted: therapeutic diphenylcyclopropenone sensitization with weekly scalp DPC. Those who donated were patients with alopecia, 18 to 70 years of age, and suitable for DPC. CDR3 length equals 16 residues. The V and J ends lost 0 bases and 9 bases, in that order; junction bases with no gene match: 8. CDR1 is LGHNA and CDR2 is YSLEER in the germline V gene. Attachment of unique molecular identifiers to individual cDNA molecules was performed in the library. TCRdb processed the RACE reads anew with MiXCR; each CDR3 protein has one entry. This sample has about 120,000 distinct CDR3 sequences, with about 11% found just once.

The receptor was derived from a woman in her 50s with alopecia areata. Some clones in this sample may be carry-over from other donors' samples. The chain couples TRBV4-3 to TRBJ2-4; TRBD1 matches at 10 bases. Material: whole blood, obtained in connection with sensitization to the hapten diphenylcyclopropenone (DPC). CDR3 DNA sequence: TGCGCCAGCAGCCAAGATGCAGGACAGGGGGTAGGCATTCAGTACTTC. Translation: CASSQDAGQGVGIQYF.